This T cell receptor (beta chain) was sequenced in a study of neoadjuvant anti-PD-1 for oral cavity cancer (dated by TCRdb to the early 2020s). With respect to the entire study: Before undergoing curative-intent surgical resection, most patients got three to four biweekly nivolumab doses at 3 mg/kg. A roughly 33% response rate was observed in the parent correlative cohort, in which around 12 patients were included. Responders were defined as patients with complete response, partial response or stable disease by RECIST 1.1; non-responders were defined as patients with progression. Patients who did not progress were given a fourth nivolumab dose at about day 43 and had definitive surgical resection on days 50-56.

A word on this clone: Its target antigen remains unknown. Base qualities are not recorded, but no much larger clone differs from it by a single base.

Sample time point, as interpreted from the label and publication: after neoadjuvant nivolumab, at surgical resection. None of the patients had received prior systemic or radiation treatment, and all were newly diagnosed with stage II-IVA oral cavity squamous cell carcinoma. The cohort was made up of patients with locally advanced, HPV-negative oral cavity squamous cell carcinoma. Samples were obtained from a longitudinal correlative study of a single-arm phase II trial of neoadjuvant nivolumab in oral cavity squamous cell carcinoma. Subject-matched pre- and post-treatment PBMCs and tumors from three responders and three non-responders were subjected to genomic DNA-based TCRbeta sequencing. For tumor tissue, genomic DNA extraction relied on the Maxwell RSC DNA from Tissue kit. Spanning cysteine to phenylalanine, the CDR3 consists of 17 amino acids. Only CDR3 DNA remains: 51 bases, in frame from the first base. Trimmed from V: 5 bases; trimmed from J: 5 bases; junction bases lacking a gene match: 16. CDR1 and CDR2 (SGHRS, YFSETQ) derive from the germline V gene.

For survey sequencing of tumor libraries, mostly around 5.1 ug of input genomic DNA was used, and two replicates were run per sample. The immunoSEQ hsTCRbeta kit was used to prepare TCRbeta libraries according to the manufacturer's instructions. The finished libraries were brought together in one pool at around 3.1 nM, which was then read using an Illumina NovaSeq 6000 S4 flow cell. Per the original workflow: Raw data preprocessing and quality control were performed with the immunoSEQ Analyzer. The analysis was restricted to productive rearrangements, with each unique CDR3 amino acid sequence defining a clonotype. Repertoire clonality was estimated as the Gini-Simpson index, which was computed with the R package tcR. Student's t test was used to compare Gini indices, and Pearson correlation was used to assess associations with tumor size change. TCRdb took this table from immuneACCESS and kept in-frame rearrangements with V and J called. Such tables lack part of the clones; where checked against another copy, unresolved V genes explain under half of the gap, and the rest is unexplained. The V and J calls and clone size are taken from that table; D and trimming were inferred from the DNA. Across this sample there are 25,000 or so clones, with 27% seen only once. The ten largest clones represent about a sixth of the sample.

Study-wide findings and limitations: Higher pretreatment blood TCRbeta clonality and lower post-treatment tumor TCRbeta clonality were correlated with higher pretreatment blood Treg/Th17 ratios. Greater tumor shrinkage was correlated with larger post-treatment sizes of preexisting intratumoral clones, suggesting that expansion of preexisting clones contributed to response. Only a few patients per response group were included in the TCR analyses, and the authors called for validation in larger cohorts.

The V and J segments used are TRBV5-1 and TRBJ2-5, with 9 bases aligning to TRBD1. The specimen was tumor tissue, collected after nivolumab (anti-PD-1) treatment. This receptor was identified in a person aged 40-85 years with oral cavity squamous cell carcinoma. The CDR3: CASRLNLLQGAVETQYF. The DNA reads TGCGCCAGCAGATTGAACCTATTACAGGGGGCGGTGGAGACCCAGTACTTC.